Included here is one T cell receptor (beta chain) sequence, with context. TCRdb keeps only in-frame clones here, not all; method: immunoSEQ multiplex PCR. The sample includes some 42,000 clones, around 83% of them seen just once. This record belongs to a study of lymphopenia after photon versus proton radiotherapy. The clonotype comes from a woman aged 70-85 years with pancreatic cancer. The specimen comprised peripheral blood, sampled from a patient treated with proton-based radiotherapy.

CDR3 DNA: TGTGCCAGCAGCTTAGGGGGGCCGGTGAACACTGAAGCTTTCTTT. Its protein is CASSLGGPVNTEAFF. The V gene is TRBV5-8, the J gene TRBJ1-1; possible D gene TRBD1, 6 bases. The CDR3 extends over 15 amino acids. V was cut by 2 bases and J by 0 bases, with 11 bases left in between. The germline CDR1 and CDR2 sequences are SGHTS and YDEGEE.